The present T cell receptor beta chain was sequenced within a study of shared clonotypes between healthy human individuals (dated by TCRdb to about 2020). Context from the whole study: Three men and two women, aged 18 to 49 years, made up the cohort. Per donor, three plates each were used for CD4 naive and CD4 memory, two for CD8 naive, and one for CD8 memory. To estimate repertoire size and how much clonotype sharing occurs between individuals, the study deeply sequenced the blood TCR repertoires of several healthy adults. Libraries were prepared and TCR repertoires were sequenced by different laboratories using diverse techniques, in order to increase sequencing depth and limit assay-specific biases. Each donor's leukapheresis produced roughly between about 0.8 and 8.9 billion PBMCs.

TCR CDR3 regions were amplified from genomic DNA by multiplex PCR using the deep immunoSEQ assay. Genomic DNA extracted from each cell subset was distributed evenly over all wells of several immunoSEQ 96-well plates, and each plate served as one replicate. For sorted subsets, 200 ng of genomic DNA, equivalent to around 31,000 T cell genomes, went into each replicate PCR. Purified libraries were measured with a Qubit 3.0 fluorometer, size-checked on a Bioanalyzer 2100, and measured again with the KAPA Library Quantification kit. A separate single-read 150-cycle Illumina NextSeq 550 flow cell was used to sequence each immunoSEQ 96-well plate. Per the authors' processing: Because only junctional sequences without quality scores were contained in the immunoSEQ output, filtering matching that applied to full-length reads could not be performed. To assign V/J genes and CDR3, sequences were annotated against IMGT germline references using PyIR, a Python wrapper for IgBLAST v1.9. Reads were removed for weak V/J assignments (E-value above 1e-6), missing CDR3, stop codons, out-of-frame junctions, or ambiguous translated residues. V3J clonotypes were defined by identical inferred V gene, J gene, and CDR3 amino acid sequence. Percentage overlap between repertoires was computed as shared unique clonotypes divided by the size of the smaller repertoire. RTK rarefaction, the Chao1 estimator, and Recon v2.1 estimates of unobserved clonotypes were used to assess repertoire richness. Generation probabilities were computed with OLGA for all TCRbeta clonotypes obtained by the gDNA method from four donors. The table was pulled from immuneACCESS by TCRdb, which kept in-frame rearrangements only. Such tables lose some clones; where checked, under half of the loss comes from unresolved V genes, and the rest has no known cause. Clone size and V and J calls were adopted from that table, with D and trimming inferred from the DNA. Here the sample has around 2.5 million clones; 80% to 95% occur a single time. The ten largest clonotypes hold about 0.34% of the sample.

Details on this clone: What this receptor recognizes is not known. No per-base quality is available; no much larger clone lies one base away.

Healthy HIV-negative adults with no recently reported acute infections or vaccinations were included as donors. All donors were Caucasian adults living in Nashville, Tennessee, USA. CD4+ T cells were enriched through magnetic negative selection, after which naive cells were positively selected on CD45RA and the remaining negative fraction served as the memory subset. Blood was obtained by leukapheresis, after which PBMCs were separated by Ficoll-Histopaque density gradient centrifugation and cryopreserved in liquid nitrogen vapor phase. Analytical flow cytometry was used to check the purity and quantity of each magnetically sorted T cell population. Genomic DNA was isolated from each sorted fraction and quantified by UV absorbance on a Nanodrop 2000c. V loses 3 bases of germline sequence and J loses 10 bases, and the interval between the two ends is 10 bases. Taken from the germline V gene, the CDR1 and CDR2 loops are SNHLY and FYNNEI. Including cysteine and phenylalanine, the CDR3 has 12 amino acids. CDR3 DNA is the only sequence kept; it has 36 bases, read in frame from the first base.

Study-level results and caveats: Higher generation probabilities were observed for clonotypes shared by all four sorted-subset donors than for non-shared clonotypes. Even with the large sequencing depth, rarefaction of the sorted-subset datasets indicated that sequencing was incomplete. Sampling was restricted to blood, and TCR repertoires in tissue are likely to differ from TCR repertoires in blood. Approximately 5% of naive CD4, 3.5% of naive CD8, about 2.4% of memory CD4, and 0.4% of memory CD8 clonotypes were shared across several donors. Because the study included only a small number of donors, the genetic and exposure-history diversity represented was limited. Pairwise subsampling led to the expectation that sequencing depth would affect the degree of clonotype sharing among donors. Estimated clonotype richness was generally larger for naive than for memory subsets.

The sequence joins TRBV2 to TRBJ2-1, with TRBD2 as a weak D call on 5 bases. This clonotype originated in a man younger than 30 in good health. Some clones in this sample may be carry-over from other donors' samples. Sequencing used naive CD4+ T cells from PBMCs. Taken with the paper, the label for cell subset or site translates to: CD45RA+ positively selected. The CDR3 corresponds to CASSEEVGEQFF. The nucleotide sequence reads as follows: TGTGCCAGCAGTGAGGAGGTGGGAGAGCAGTTCTTC. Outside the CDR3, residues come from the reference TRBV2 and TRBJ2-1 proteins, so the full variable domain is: EPEVTQTPSHQVTQMGQEVILRCVPISNHLYFYWYRQILGQKVEFLVSFYNNEISEKSEIFDDQFSVERPDGSNFTLKIRSTKLEDSAMYFCASSEEVGEQFFGPGTRLTVL.